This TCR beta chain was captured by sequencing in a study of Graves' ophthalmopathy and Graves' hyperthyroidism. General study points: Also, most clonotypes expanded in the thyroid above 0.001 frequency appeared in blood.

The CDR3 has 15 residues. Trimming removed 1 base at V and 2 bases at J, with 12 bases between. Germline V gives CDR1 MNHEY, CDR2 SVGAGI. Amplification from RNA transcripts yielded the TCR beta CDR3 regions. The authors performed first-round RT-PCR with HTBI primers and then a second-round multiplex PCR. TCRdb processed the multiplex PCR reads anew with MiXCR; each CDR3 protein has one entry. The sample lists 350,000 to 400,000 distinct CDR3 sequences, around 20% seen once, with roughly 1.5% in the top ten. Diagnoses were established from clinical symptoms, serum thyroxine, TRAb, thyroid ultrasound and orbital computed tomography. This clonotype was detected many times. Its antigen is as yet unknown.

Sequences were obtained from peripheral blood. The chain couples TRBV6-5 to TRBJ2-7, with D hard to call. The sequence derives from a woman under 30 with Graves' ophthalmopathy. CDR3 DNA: TGTGCCAGCAGTTACTATGCCGGGTCCGCCTACGAGCAGTACTTC. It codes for CASSYYAGSAYEQYF.